The sequence of this T cell receptor beta chain was determined in a study of siplizumab effects on memory and regulatory T cells. Some clones are missing from TCRdb's copy, which holds only in-frame ones; the method was immunoSEQ multiplex PCR. Among about 64,000 clones, around 96% were seen once, and the ten largest hold more than 0.075%. Study-wide results and limits: Contribution to the alloresponse seemed major for naive T cells, which also seemed more diverse than memory cells. Few alloreactive clones mapped to unstimulated subsets.

The CDR3 length is 15 residues. The V end lost 3 bases, the J end lost 0 bases, and 8 bases lay between the germline ends. CDR1 and CDR2 from the germline V gene are SGHAT and FQNNGV. As regards this clone: Its antigen is unknown.

J is TRBJ2-2 and V is TRBV11-2, with D perhaps TRBD2 (6 bases). Source material: naive CD8+ T cells sorted from blood. This sequence was found in a human donor in good health. This CDR3 reads CASSLGGSNTGELFF. CDR3 in DNA: TGTGCCAGCAGCTTGGGGGGTTCGAACACCGGGGAGCTGTTTTTT.